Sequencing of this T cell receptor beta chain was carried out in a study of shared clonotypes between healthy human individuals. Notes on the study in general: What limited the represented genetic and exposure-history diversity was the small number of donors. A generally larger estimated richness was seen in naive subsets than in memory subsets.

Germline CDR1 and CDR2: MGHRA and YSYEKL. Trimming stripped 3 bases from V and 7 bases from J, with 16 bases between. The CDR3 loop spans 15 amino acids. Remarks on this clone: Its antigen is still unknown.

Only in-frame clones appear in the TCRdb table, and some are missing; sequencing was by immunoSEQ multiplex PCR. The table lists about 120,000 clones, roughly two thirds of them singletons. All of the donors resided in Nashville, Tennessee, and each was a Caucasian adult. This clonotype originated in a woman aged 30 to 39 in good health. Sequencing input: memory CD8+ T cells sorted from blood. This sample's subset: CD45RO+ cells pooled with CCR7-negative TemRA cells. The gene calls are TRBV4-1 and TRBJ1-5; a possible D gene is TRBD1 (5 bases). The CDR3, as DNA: TGCGCCAGCAGCCAGAGCGTGGGGCGCGTGCAGCCCCAGCATTTT. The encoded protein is CASSQSVGRVQPQHF.